The 2 T cell receptor beta chains below come from one sample, sequenced in a study of blood T cell repertoires in COVID-19. The repertoire was sequenced with immunoSEQ multiplex PCR; TCRdb's copy has only in-frame clones and lacks some. The sample includes approximately 150,000 clones, about 87% of them seen just once. The sample taken for sequencing was peripheral blood. The receptors were sampled from a human donor with COVID-19, enrolled during active disease. The donor label of this sample is uncertain.

The chain links TRBV9 to TRBJ2-3; 10 bases match TRBD2. The CDR3 is 17 amino acids. Trimming removed 3 bases from V and 5 bases from J; junction bases left unmatched: 12. The germline V gene has CDR1 SGDLS and CDR2 YYNGEE. As DNA, the CDR3 is TGTGCCAGCAGCGCCCTGTCAGCGGGAGGGCCGATAGATACGCAGTATTTT. Protein: CASSALSAGGPIDTQYF.

The chain joins TRBV28 to TRBJ1-1, with TRBD1 identical over 7 bases. The CDR3 runs to 14 residues. V shed 6 bases and J 1 base; nucleotides not matched to a gene: 5. Germline V gives CDR1 MDHEN, CDR2 SYDVKM. The DNA of the CDR3 is TGTGCCAGCAGGGACAGGTGGGGGAACACTGAAGCTTTCTTT. Amino acids: CASRDRWGNTEAFF.